This T cell receptor (beta chain) was found in a study of T-cell memory formation after mild COVID-19. This clonotype showed up just a few times. Its antigen remains unidentified. Relative to the germline gene, one junction end is altered; a read error may explain this. The study, taken as a whole, reports: Day 15 to 85 contractors were CD4/CD8 balanced; later expanders leaned CD4+. Clonal second-wave expansions that peaked on day 37 had unconfirmed SARS-CoV-2 specificity. Those CD4+ clones that contracted were mainly in CM and EM (CD8+ ones in EMRA).

CDR1 and CDR2 (germline): SGHTA, FQGNSA. The CDR3 consists of 17 residues. TCR alpha and TCR beta cDNA libraries carrying sample barcodes and UMIs were produced by 5'RACE using constant-segment primers. TCRdb called the 5' RACE reads again in MiXCR, with one record for every CDR3 protein. The top ten clones hold just over 2% of a sample with 180,000 or so distinct CDR3 sequences, 16% of them seen once. This receptor was identified in an adult woman who had mild COVID-19 (a few samples of this study predate the infection). Cell type and time point are not known. Sequenced: PBMCs or a T cell subset sorted from them (not recorded which). The chain uses TRBV7-2 and TRBJ2-6; 11 positions agree with TRBD2. CDR3 protein: CASSVAGGPGGANVLTF. DNA for the CDR3: TGTGCCAGCAGCGTAGCGGGAGGGCCTGGTGGGGCCAACGTCCTGACTTTC.